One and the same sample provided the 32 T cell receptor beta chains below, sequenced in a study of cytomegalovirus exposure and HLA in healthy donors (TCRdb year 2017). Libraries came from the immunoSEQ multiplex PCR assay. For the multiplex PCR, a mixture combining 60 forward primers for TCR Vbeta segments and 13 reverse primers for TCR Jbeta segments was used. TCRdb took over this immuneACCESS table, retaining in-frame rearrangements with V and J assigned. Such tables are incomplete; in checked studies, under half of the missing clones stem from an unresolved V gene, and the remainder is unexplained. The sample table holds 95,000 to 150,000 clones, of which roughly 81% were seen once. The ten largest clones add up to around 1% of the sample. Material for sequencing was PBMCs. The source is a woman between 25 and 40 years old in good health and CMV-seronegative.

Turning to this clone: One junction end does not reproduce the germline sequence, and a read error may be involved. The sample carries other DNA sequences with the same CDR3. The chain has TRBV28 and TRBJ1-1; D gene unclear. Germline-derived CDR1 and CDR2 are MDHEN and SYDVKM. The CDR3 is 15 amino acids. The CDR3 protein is CASSLTEISNTEAFF. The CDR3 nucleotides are TGTGCCAGCAGTTTAACAGAAATATCGAACACTGAAGCTTTCTTC.

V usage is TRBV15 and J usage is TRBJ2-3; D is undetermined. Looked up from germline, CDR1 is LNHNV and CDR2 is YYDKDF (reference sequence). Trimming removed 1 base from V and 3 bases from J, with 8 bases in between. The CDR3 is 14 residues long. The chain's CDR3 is CATSRVLATDTQYF. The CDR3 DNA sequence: TGTGCCACCAGCAGAGTGCTGGCAACAGATACGCAGTATTTT.

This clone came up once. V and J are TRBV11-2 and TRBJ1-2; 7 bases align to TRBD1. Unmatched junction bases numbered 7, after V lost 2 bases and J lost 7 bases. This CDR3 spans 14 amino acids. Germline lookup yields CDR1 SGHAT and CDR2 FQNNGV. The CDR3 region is CASSLPGQVRGYTF. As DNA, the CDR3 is TGTGCCAGCAGCTTACCCGGACAGGTTCGTGGCTACACCTTC. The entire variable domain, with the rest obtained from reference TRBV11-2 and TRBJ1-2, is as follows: EAGVAQSPRYKIIEKRQSVAFWCNPISGHATLYWYQQILGQGPKLLIQFQNNGVVDDSQLPKDRFSAERLKGVDSTLKIQPAKLEDSAVYLCASSLPGQVRGYTFGSGTRLTVV.

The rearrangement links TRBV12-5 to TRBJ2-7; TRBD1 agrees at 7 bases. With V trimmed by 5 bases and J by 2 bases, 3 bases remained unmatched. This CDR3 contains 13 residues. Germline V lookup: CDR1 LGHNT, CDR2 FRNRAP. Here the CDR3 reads CASGRDSTYEQYF. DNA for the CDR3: TGTGCTAGTGGTAGGGACAGCACCTACGAGCAGTACTTC. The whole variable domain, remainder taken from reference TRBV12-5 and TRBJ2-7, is DARVTQTPRHKVTEMGQEVTMRCQPILGHNTVFWYRQTMMQGLELLAYFRNRAPLDDSGMPKDRFSAEMPDATLATLKIQPSEPRDSAVYFCASGRDSTYEQYFGPGTRLTVT.

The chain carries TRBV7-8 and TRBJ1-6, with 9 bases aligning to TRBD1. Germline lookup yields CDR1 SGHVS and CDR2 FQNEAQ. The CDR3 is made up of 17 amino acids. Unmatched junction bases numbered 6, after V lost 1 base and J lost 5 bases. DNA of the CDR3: TGTGCCAGCAGCTTAGAACAGGGGGCTTTCAATAATTCACCCCTCCACTTT. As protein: CASSLEQGAFNNSPLHF.

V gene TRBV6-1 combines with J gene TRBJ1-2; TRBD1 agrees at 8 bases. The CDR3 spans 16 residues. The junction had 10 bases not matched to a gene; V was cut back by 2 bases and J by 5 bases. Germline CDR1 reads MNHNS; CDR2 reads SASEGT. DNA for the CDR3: TGTGCCAGCAGTGAATTGGGACAGGCCCCCACGTATGGCTACACCTTC. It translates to CASSELGQAPTYGYTF.

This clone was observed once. The CDR3 nucleotides are TGTGCCAGTAGTACGGTAGCGGGGGGCACAGATACGCAGTATTTT. Its translation is CASSTVAGGTDTQYF. The gene calls are TRBV19 and TRBJ2-3, with 9 bases that match TRBD2. The CDR3 sequence is 15 residues long. Per germline, CDR1 LNHDA and CDR2 SQIVND (reference sequence). The V gene end was trimmed by 4 bases and the J gene end by 1 base; junction bases not matched to a gene: 3.

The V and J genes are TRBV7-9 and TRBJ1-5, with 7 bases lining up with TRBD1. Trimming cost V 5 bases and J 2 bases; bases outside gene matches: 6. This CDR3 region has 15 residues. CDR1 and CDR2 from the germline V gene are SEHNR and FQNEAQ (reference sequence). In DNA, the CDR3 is TGTGCCAGCAGCGAACAGGGGTCGGGCAATCAGCCCCAGCATTTT. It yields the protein CASSEQGSGNQPQHF.

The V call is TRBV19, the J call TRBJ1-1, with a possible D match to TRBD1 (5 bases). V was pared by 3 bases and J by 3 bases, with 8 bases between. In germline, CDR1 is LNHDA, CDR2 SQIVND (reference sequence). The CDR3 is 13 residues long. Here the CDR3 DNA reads TGTGCCAGTAGTATTCGGGGGGACACTGAAGCTTTCTTT. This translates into CASSIRGDTEAFF.

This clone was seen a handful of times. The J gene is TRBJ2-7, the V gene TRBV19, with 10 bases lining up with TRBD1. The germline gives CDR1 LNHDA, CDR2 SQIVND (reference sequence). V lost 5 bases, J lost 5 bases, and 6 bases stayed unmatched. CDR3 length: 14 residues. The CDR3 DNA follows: TGTGCCAGTAGTTCCCGGGACAGGGGTAACGAGCAGTACTTC. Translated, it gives CASSSRDRGNEQYF.

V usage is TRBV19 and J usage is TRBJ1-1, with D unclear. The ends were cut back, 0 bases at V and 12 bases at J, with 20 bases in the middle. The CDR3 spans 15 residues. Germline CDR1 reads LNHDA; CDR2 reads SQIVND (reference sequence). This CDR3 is CASSIDERAPREPFF. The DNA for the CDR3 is TGTGCCAGTAGTATAGATGAGAGGGCCCCCCGGGAGCCTTTCTTT.

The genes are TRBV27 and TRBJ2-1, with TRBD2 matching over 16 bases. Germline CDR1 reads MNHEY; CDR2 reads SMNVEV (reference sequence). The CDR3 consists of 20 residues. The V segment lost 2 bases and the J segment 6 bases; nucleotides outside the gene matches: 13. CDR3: CASSLLLPGTSGRGGNEQFF. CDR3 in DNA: TGTGCCAGCAGTTTACTCCTTCCCGGGACTAGCGGGAGGGGGGGCAATGAGCAGTTCTTC.

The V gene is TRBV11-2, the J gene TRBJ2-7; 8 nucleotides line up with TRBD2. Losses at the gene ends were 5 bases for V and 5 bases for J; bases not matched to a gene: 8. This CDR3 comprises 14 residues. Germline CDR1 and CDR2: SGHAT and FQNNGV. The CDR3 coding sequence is TGTGCCAGCAGCCCGACCGCGGGAGGCCACGAGCAGTACTTC. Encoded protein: CASSPTAGGHEQYF. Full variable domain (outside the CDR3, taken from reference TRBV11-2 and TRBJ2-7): EAGVAQSPRYKIIEKRQSVAFWCNPISGHATLYWYQQILGQGPKLLIQFQNNGVVDDSQLPKDRFSAERLKGVDSTLKIQPAKLEDSAVYLCASSPTAGGHEQYFGPGTRLTVT.

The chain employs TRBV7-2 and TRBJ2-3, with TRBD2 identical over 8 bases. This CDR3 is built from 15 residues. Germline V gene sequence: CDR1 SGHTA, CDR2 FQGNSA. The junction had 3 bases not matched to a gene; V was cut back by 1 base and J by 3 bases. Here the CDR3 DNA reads TGTGCCAGCAGCTTAGGGGCGGGAGGAACAGATACGCAGTATTTT. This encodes CASSLGAGGTDTQYF.

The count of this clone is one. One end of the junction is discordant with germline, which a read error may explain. CDR3 region: CSSSRTGETQYF. In DNA form, the CDR3 reads TGTTCCAGCAGCCGAACCGGAGAGACCCAGTACTTC. The genes are TRBV7-9 and TRBJ2-5; D is uncertain. This CDR3 comprises 12 residues. Germline V gene lookup returns CDR1 SEHNR and CDR2 FQNEAQ (reference sequence).

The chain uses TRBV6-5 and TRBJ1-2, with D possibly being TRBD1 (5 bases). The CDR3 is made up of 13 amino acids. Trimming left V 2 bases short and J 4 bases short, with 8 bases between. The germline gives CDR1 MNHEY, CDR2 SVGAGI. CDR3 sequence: CASSYSQGYGYTF. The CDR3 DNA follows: TGTGCCAGCAGTTACAGCCAGGGCTATGGCTACACCTTC.

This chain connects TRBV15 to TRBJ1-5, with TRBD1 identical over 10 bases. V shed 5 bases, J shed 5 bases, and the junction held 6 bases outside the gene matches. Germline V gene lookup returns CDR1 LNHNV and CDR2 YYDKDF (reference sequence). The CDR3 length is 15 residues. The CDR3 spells CATSLDRGRDQPQHF. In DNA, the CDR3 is TGTGCCACCAGCCTGGACAGGGGGAGAGATCAGCCCCAGCATTTT.

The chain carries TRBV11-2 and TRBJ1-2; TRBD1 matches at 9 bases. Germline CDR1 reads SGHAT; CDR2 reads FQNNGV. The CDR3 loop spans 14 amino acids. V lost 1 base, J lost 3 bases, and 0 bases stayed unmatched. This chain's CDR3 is CASSLGTGDYGYTF. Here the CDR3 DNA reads TGTGCCAGCAGCTTAGGGACAGGGGACTATGGCTACACCTTC.

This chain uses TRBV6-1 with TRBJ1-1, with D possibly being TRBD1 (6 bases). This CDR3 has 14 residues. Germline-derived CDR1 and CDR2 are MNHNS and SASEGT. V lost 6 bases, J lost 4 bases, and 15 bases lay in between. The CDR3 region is CASRLGQSFTEAFF. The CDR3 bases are TGTGCCAGCAGATTAGGACAGTCCTTCACTGAAGCTTTCTTT.

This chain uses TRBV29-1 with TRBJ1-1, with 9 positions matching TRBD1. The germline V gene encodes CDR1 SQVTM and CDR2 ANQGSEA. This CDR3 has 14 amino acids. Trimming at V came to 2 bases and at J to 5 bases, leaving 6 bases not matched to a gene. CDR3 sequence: CSVEYETGGTEAFF. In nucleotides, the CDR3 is TGCAGCGTTGAATATGAGACAGGGGGTACTGAAGCTTTCTTT.

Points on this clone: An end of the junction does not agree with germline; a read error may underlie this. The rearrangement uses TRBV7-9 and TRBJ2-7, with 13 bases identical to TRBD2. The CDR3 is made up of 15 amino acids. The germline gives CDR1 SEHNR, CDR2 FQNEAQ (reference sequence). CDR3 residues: CSSSSGTSGIVEQYF. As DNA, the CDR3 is TGTTCCAGCAGTTCCGGGACTAGCGGGATAGTAGAGCAGTACTTC. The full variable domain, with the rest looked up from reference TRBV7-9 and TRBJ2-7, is DTGVSQNPRHKITKRGQNVTFRCDPISEHNRLYWYRQTLGQGPEFLTYFQNEAQLEKSRLLSDRFSAERPKGSFSTLEIQRTEQGDSAMYLCSSSSGTSGIVEQYFGPGTRLTVT.

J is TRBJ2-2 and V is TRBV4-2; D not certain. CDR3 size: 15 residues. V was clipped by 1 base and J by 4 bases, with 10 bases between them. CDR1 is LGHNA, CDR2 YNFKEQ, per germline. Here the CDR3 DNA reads TGTGCCAGCAGCCAAGTTGAGGAAGTCACCGGGGAGCTGTTTTTT. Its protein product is CASSQVEEVTGELFF.

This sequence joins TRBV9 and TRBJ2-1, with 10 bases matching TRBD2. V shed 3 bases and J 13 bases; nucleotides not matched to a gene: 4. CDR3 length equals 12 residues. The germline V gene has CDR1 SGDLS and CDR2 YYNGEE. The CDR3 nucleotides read TGTGCCAGCAGCGGATCTAGCGGGAGCCAGTTCTTC. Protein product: CASSGSSGSQFF.

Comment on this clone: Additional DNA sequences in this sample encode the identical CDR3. CDR3 region: CASSLGQFYEQYF. DNA of the CDR3: TGTGCCAGCAGCTTAGGTCAGTTCTACGAGCAGTACTTC. This chain links TRBV7-2 with TRBJ2-7; unclear D gene. The V end was cut by 1 base, the J end by 3 bases, with 7 bases between. Germline CDR1 reads SGHTA; CDR2 reads FQGNSA. This CDR3 contains 13 residues.

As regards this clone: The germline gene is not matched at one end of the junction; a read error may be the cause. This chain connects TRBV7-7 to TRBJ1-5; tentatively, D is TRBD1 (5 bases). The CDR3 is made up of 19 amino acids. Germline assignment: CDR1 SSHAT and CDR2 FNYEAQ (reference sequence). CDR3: CASSLAVILEGRLNQPQHF. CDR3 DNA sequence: TGTGCTAGCAGCTTAGCAGTGATTCTGGAGGGACGCCTCAATCAGCCCCAGCATTTT.

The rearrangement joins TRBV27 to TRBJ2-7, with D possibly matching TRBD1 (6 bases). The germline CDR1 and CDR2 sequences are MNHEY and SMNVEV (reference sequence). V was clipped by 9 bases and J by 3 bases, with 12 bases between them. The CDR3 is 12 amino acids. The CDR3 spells CASSTGNYEQYF. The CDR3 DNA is TGTGCCAGTAGCACAGGGAACTACGAGCAGTACTTC.

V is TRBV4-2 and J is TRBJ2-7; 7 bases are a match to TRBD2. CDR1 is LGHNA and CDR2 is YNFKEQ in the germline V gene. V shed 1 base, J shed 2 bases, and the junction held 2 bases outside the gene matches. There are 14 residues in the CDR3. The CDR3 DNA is TGTGCCAGCAGCCAAGGCGGGGGAACCTACGAGCAGTACTTC. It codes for CASSQGGGTYEQYF.

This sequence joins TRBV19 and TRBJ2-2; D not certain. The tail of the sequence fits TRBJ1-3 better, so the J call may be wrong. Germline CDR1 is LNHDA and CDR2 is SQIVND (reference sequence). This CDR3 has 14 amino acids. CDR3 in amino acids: CASTRQSSGNTIYF. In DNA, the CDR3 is TGTGCCAGTACCAGACAAAGCTCTGGAAACACCATATATTTT.

The CDR3 is CASSNRLAVYNEQFF. The DNA of the CDR3 is TGTGCCAGCAGTAACCGACTAGCGGTCTACAATGAGCAGTTCTTC. This chain links TRBV28 with TRBJ2-1; 9 bases match TRBD2. V gave up 5 bases and J gave up 3 bases; unmatched junction bases: 5. CDR3 length equals 15 residues. Germline lookup yields CDR1 MDHEN and CDR2 SYDVKM.

For the CDR3, the DNA is TGTGCCAGCAGCCGAACGACGACAGATGGCTACACCTTC. Its protein product is CASSRTTTDGYTF. The V gene is TRBV7-9, the J gene TRBJ1-2; a weak D match, TRBD1 (5 bases). The CDR3 sequence is 13 residues long. From germline, CDR1 is SEHNR and CDR2 FQNEAQ (reference sequence). V was pared by 5 bases and J by 6 bases, with 13 bases between.

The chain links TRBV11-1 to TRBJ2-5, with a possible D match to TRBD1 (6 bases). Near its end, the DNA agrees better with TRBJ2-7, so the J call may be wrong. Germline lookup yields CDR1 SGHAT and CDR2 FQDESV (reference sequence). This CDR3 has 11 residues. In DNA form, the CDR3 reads TGTGCTACAGGGAGTGCCTACGAGCAGTACTTC. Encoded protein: CATGSAYEQYF.

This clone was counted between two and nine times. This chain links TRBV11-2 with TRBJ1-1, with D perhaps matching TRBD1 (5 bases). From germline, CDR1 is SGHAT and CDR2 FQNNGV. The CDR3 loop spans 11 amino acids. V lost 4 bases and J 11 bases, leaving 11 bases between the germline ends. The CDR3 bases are TGTGCCAGCAGCTCAGGGTTGGGCGCTTTCTTT. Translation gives CASSSGLGAFF. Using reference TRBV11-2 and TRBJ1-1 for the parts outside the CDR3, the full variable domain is EAGVAQSPRYKIIEKRQSVAFWCNPISGHATLYWYQQILGQGPKLLIQFQNNGVVDDSQLPKDRFSAERLKGVDSTLKIQPAKLEDSAVYLCASSSGLGAFFGQGTRLTVV.